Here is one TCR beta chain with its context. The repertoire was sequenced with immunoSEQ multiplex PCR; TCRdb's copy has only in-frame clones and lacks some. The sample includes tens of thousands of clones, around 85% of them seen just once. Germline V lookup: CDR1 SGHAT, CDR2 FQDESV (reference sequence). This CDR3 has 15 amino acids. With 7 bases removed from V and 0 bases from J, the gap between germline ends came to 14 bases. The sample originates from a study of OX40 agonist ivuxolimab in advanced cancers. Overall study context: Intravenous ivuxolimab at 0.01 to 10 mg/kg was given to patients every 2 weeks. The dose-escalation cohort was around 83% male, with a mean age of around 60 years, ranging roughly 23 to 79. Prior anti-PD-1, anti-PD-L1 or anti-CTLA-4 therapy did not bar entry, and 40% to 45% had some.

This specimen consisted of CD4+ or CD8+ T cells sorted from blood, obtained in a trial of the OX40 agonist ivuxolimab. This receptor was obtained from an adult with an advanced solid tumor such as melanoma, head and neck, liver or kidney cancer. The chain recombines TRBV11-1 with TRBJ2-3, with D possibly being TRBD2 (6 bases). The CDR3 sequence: CASTLGRGSTDTQYF. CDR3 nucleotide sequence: TGTGCCAGCACCCTAGGGCGGGGAAGCACAGATACGCAGTATTTT.